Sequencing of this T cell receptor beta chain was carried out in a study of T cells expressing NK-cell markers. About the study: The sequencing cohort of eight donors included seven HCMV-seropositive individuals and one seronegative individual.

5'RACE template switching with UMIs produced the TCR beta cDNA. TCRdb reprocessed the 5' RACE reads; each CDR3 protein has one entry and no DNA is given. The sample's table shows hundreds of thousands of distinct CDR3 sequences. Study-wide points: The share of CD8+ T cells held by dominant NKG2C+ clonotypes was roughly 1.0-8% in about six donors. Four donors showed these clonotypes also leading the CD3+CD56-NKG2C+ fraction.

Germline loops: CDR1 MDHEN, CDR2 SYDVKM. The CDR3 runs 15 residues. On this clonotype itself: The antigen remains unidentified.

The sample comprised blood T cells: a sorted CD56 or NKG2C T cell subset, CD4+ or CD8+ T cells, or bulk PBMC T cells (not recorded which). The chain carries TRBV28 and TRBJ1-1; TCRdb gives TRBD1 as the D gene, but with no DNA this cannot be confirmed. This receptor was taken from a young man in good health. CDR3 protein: CASSPRTLAQAEAFF. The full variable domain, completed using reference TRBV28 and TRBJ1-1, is DVKVTQSSRYLVKRTGEKVFLECVQDMDHENMFWYRQDPGLGLRLIYFSYDVKMKEKGDIPEGYSVSREKKERFSLILESASTNQTSMYLCASSPRTLAQAEAFFGQGTRLTVV.